A single sample is the source of the 9 T cell receptor beta chains below, sequenced in a study of shared clonotypes between healthy human individuals. TCRdb keeps only in-frame clones here, not all; method: immunoSEQ multiplex PCR. The table shows about 710,000 clones, with approximately 72% occurring only once. The sample taken for sequencing was memory CD4+ T cells sorted from blood. The subset denotes: CD45RA-negative fraction. These receptors came from a woman in her twenties or thirties in good health.

The chain carries TRBV5-5 and TRBJ1-4; a possible D gene is TRBD1 (5 bases). Germline CDR1 is SGHKS and CDR2 is YYEKEE (reference sequence). Trimming removed 3 bases from V and 2 bases from J, with 17 bases in between. The length of the CDR3 is 17 residues. The CDR3: CASSWVGRGETNEKLFF. DNA for the CDR3: TGTGCCAGCAGCTGGGTCGGACGGGGCGAGACTAATGAAAAACTGTTTTTT. The full variable domain, with the rest looked up from reference TRBV5-5 and TRBJ1-4, is DAGVTQSPTHLIKTRGQQVTLRCSPISGHKSVSWYQQVLGQGPQFIFQYYEKEERGRGNFPDRFSARQFPNYSSELNVNALLLGDSALYLCASSWVGRGETNEKLFFGSGTQLSVL.

This clone came up once. The chain is built from TRBV2 and TRBJ2-7, with 8 bases lining up with TRBD1. In germline, CDR1 is SNHLY, CDR2 FYNNEI. The CDR3 is made up of 14 amino acids. Trimming removed 6 bases from V and 4 bases from J; junction bases left unmatched: 8. CDR3 amino acids: CASRGQEKSYEQYF. The CDR3 DNA reads TGTGCCAGCAGGGGACAGGAAAAAAGTTACGAGCAGTACTTC.

The rearrangement uses TRBV6-1 and TRBJ2-2; D is possibly TRBD2 (6 bases). Trimming took off 1 base at V and 1 base at J, with 10 bases between the two ends. Per the germline V gene, CDR1 is MNHNS and CDR2 is SASEGT. CDR3 size: 16 residues. CDR3 in DNA: TGTGCCAGCAGTGAAGTCGCGGGGAGGAACACCGGGGAGCTGTTTTTT. Translation gives CASSEVAGRNTGELFF.

This clone appeared many times. J is TRBJ2-5 and V is TRBV7-3; 7 nucleotides match TRBD1. CDR3 length: 13 amino acids. The junction had 2 bases not matched to a gene; V was cut back by 2 bases and J by 5 bases. CDR1 and CDR2 (germline): SGHTA, FQGTGA. In nucleotides, the CDR3 is TGTGCCAGCAGCTTAGCAGGGGGTGAGACCCAGTACTTC. It is translated as CASSLAGGETQYF.

As for this clone: Within the sample, other DNA sequences also encode this same CDR3. V is TRBV10-3 and J is TRBJ2-1, with 7 bases identical to TRBD2. Germline V CDR1 and CDR2: ENHRY, SYGVKD. This CDR3 has 15 residues. Trimming cost V 6 bases and J 3 bases; bases outside gene matches: 8. The CDR3 region is CAIRGASGDYNEQFF. CDR3 coding DNA: TGTGCCATCAGAGGGGCTAGCGGAGACTACAATGAGCAGTTCTTC.

The V gene is TRBV5-6, the J gene TRBJ1-2, with 7 bases lining up with TRBD1. CDR1 is SGHDT, CDR2 YYEEEE, per germline. V lost 5 bases, J lost 7 bases, and 8 bases stayed unmatched. The CDR3 loop spans 13 amino acids. CDR3 nucleotide sequence: TGTGCCAGCAGAGCGACAGGGTACGGTGGCTACACCTTC. Amino acids: CASRATGYGGYTF. Full variable domain (outside the CDR3, taken from reference TRBV5-6 and TRBJ1-2): DAGVTQSPTHLIKTRGQQVTLRCSPKSGHDTVSWYQQALGQGPQFIFQYYEEEERQRGNFPDRFSGHQFPNYSSELNVNALLLGDSALYLCASRATGYGGYTFGSGTRLTVV.

A note on this clone: Other DNA sequences in the same sample also yield this CDR3. This chain links TRBV4-1 with TRBJ1-2; no reliable D call. Germline CDR1 is MGHRA and CDR2 is YSYEKL. The CDR3 covers 15 residues. V was clipped by 0 bases and J by 2 bases, with 10 bases between them. The CDR3 DNA is TGCGCCAGCAGCCAAGACGGGCGCTCAAACTATGGCTACACCTTC. Protein product: CASSQDGRSNYGYTF.

The rearrangement joins TRBV7-3 to TRBJ2-2; D is perhaps TRBD1 or TRBD2 (5 bases each). CDR1 and CDR2 (germline): SGHTA, FQGTGA. This CDR3 comprises 13 residues. Trimming removed 5 bases from V and 6 bases from J, with 10 bases in between. CDR3 region: CASSMQGAGELFF. The CDR3 DNA sequence: TGTGCCAGCAGCATGCAGGGAGCCGGGGAGCTGTTTTTT.

The rearrangement joins TRBV6-5 to TRBJ2-7; 12 nucleotides match TRBD2. CDR3 length: 15 amino acids. Germline V gene sequence: CDR1 MNHEY, CDR2 SVGAGI. The junction had 13 bases not matched to a gene; V was cut back by 9 bases and J by 7 bases. The CDR3 DNA is TGTGCCAGGCTAGCGGGAGGGGATAGGGGGGGAGAGCAGTACTTC. This translates into CARLAGGDRGGEQYF.